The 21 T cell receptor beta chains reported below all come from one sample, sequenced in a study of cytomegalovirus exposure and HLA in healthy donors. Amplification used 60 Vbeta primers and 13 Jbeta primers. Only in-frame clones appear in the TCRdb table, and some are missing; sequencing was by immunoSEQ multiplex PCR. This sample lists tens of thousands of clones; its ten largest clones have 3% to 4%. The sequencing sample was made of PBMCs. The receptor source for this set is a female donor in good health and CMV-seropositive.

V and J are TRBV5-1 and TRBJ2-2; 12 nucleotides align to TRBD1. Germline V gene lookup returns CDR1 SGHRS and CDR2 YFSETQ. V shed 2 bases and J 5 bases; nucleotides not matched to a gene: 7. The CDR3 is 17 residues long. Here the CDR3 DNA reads TGCGCCAGCAGCTTTAGGGGACAGGGGGCGCGAACCGGGGAGCTGTTTTTT. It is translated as CASSFRGQGARTGELFF.

In DNA form, the CDR3 reads TGTGCCAGCAGCTTAGGGACGACAGGGAGCGAGCAGTACTTC. Translation: CASSLGTTGSEQYF. The chain couples TRBV7-2 to TRBJ2-7; TRBD1 agrees at 7 bases. The CDR3 is 14 amino acids. V was pared by 1 base and J by 6 bases, with 6 bases of the junction left unmatched. Germline lookup yields CDR1 SGHTA and CDR2 FQGNSA.

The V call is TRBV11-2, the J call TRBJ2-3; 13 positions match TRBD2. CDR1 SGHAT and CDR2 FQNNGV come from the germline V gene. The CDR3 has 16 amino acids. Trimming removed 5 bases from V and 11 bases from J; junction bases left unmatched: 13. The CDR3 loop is CASSPRTSGSTPQQYF. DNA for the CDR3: TGTGCCAGCAGCCCAAGGACTAGCGGGAGTACTCCTCAGCAGTATTTT.

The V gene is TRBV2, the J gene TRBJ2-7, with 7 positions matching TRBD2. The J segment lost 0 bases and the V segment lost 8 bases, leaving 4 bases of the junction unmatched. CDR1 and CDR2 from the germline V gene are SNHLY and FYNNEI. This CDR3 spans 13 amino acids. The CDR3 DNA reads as TGTGCCAGCGGGGCTAGCGGCTCCTACGAGCAGTACTTC. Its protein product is CASGASGSYEQYF. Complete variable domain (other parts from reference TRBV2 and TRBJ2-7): EPEVTQTPSHQVTQMGQEVILRCVPISNHLYFYWYRQILGQKVEFLVSFYNNEISEKSEIFDDQFSVERPDGSNFTLKIRSTKLEDSAMYFCASGASGSYEQYFGPGTRLTVT.

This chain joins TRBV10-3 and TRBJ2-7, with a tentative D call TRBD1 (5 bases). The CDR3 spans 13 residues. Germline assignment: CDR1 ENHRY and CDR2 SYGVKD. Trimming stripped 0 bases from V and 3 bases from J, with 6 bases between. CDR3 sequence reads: CAISESDNYEQYF. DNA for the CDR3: TGTGCCATCAGTGAGTCGGACAACTACGAGCAGTACTTC.

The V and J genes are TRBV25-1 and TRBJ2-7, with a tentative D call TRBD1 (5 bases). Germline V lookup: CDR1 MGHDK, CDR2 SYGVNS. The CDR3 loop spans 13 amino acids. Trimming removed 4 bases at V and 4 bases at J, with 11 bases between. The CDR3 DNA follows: TGTGCCAGCAGTGTTTCAGGGCCATACGAGCAGTACTTC. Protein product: CASSVSGPYEQYF.

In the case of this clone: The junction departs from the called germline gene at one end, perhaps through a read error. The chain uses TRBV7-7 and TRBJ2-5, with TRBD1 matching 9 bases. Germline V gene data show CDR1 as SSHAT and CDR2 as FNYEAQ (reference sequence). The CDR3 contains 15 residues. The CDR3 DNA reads TGTGCTAGCAGCAAGACAGGGGGGAGAGAAGAGACCCAGTACTTC. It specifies CASSKTGGREETQYF.

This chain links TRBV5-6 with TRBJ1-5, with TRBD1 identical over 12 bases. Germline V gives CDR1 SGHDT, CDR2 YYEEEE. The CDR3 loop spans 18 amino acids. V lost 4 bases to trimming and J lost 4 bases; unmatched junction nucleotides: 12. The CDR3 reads CASSLGTGGSRGNQPQHF. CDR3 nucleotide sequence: TGTGCCAGCAGCCTAGGGACAGGGGGCTCTCGGGGGAATCAGCCCCAGCATTTT.

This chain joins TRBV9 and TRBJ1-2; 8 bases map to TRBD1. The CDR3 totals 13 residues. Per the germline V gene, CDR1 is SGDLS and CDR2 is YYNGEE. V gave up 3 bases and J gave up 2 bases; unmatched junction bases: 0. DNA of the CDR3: TGTGCCAGCAGCGGGGACAGGAACTATGGCTACACCTTC. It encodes CASSGDRNYGYTF.

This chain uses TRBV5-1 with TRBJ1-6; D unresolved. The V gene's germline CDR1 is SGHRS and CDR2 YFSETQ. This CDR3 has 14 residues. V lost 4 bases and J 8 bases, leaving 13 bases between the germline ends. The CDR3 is CASSPKSGDSPLHF. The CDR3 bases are TGCGCCAGCAGCCCCAAATCCGGGGATTCACCCCTCCACTTT.

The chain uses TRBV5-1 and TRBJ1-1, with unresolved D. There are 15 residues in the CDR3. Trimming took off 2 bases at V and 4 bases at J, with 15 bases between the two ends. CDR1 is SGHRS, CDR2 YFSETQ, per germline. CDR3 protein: CASSFSRGGVTEAFF. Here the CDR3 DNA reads TGCGCCAGCAGCTTCAGCAGAGGTGGAGTCACTGAAGCTTTCTTT. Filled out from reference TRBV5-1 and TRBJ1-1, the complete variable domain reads KAGVTQTPRYLIKTRGQQVTLSCSPISGHRSVSWYQQTPGQGLQFLFEYFSETQRNKGNFPGRFSGRQFSNSRSEMNVSTLELGDSALYLCASSFSRGGVTEAFFGQGTRLTVV.

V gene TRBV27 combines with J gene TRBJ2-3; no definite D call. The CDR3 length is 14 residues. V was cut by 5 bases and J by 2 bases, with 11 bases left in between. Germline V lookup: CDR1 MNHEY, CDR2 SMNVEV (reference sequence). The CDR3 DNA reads TGTGCCAGCAGTCCTAGGCGGTACACAGATACGCAGTATTTT. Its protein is CASSPRRYTDTQYF.

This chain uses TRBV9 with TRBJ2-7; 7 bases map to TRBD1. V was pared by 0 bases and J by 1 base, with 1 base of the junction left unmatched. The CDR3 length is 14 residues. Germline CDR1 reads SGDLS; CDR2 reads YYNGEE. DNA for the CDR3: TGTGCCAGCAGCGTAGAACAGGGGTCCTACGAGCAGTACTTC. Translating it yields CASSVEQGSYEQYF.

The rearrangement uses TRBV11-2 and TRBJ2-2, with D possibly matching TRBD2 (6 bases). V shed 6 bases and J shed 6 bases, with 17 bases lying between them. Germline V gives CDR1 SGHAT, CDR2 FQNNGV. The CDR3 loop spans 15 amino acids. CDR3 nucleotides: TGTGCCAGCAGATTGGAGGGACTTCAGGCCGGGGAGCTGTTTTTT. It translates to CASRLEGLQAGELFF. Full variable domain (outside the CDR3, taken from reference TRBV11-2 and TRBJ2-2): EAGVAQSPRYKIIEKRQSVAFWCNPISGHATLYWYQQILGQGPKLLIQFQNNGVVDDSQLPKDRFSAERLKGVDSTLKIQPAKLEDSAVYLCASRLEGLQAGELFFGEGSRLTVL.

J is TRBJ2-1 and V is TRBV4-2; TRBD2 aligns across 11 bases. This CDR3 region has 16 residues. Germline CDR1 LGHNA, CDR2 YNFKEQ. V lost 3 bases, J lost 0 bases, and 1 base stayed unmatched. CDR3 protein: CASSQTSGASYNEQFF. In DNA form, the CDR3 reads TGTGCCAGCAGCCAGACTAGCGGGGCCTCCTACAATGAGCAGTTCTTC.

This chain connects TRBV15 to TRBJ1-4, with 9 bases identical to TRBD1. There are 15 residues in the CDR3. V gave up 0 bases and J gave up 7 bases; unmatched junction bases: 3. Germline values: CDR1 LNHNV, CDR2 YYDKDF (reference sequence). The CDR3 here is CATSRDGTGREKLFF. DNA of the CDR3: TGTGCCACCAGCAGAGACGGGACAGGGCGTGAAAAACTGTTTTTT.

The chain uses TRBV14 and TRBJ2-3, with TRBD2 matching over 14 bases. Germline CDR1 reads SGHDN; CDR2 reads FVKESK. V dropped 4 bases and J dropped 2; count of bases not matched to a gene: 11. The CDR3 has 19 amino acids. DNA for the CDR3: TGTGCCAGCAGCCCGATCCCGGGGACTAGCGGGGGCCCCACAGATACGCAGTATTTT. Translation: CASSPIPGTSGGPTDTQYF.

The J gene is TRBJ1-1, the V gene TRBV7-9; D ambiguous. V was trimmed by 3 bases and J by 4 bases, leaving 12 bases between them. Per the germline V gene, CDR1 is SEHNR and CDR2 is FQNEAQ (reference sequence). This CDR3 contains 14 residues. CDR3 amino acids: CASSFGETGTEAFF. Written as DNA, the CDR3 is TGTGCCAGCAGCTTCGGGGAGACTGGCACTGAAGCTTTCTTT.

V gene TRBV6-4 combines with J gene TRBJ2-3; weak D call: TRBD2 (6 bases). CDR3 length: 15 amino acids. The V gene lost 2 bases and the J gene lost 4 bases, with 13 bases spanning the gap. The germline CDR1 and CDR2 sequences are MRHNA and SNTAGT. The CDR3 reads CASSDAAGSSDTQYF. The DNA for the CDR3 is TGTGCCAGCAGTGACGCGGCGGGATCATCAGATACGCAGTATTTT.

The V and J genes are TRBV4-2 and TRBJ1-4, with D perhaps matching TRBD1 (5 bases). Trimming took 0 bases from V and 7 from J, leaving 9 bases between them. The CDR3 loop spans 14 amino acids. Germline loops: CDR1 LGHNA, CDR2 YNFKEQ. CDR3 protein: CASSQEGRREKLFF. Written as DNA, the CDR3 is TGTGCCAGCAGCCAAGAGGGGCGCCGTGAAAAACTGTTTTTT.

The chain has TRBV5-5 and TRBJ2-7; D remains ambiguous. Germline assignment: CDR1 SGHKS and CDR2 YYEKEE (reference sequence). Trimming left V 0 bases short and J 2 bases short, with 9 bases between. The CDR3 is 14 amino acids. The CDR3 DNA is TGTGCCAGCAGCTTGGGTTTCCTAGCCTACGAGCAGTACTTC. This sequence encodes CASSLGFLAYEQYF.